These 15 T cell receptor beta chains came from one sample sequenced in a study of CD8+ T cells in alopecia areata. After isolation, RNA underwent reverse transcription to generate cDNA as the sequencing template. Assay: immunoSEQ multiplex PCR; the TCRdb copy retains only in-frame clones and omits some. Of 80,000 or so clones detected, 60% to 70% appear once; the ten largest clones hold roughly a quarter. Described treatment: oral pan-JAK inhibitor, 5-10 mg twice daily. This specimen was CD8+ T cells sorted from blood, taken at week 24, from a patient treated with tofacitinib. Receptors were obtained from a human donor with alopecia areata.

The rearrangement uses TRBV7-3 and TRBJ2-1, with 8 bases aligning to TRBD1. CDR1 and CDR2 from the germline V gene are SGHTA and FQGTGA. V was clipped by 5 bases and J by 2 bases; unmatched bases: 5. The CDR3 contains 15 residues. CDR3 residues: CASSPGTGPYNEQFF. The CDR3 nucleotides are TGTGCCAGCAGCCCGGGGACAGGTCCCTACAATGAGCAGTTCTTC.

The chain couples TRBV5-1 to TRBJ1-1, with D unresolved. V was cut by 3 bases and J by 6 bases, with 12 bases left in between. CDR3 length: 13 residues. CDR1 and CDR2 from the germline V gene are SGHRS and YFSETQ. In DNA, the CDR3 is TGCGCCAGCAGCTCGGTAGGTGGAGCTGAAGCTTTCTTT. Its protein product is CASSSVGGAEAFF.

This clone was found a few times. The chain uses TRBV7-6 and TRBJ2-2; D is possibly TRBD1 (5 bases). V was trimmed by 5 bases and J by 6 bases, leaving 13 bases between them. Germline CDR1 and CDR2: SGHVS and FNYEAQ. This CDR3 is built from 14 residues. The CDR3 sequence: CASSLTGSPGELFF. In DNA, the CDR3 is TGTGCCAGCAGCCTCACAGGTTCCCCCGGGGAGCTGTTTTTT. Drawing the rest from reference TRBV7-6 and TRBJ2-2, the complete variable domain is GAGVSQSPRYKVTKRGQDVALRCDPISGHVSLYWYRQALGQGPEFLTYFNYEAQQDKSGLPNDRFSAERPEGSISTLTIQRTEQRDSAMYRCASSLTGSPGELFFGEGSRLTVL.

The CDR3 reads CASSLTPSFWAGANVLTF. The DNA of the CDR3 is TGTGCCAGCAGTTTAACGCCCTCTTTTTGGGCTGGGGCCAACGTCCTGACTTTC. The chain has TRBV27 and TRBJ2-6; D remains ambiguous. Trimming cost V 2 bases and J 2 bases, with 16 bases left between them. The CDR3 has 18 residues. Germline CDR1 and CDR2: MNHEY and SMNVEV (reference sequence).

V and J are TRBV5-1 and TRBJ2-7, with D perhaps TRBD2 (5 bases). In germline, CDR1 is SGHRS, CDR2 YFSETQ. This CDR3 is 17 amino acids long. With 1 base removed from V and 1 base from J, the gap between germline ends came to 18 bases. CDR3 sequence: CASSLSIRGMISYEQYF. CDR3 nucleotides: TGCGCCAGCAGCTTGTCGATTAGAGGGATGATATCCTACGAGCAGTACTTC.

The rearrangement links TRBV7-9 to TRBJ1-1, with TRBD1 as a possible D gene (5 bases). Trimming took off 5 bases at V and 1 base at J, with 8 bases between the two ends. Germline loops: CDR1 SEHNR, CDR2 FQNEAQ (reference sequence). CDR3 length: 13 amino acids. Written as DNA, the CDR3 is TGTGCCAGCAGCCTCGGACAGAACACTGAAGCTTTCTTT. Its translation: CASSLGQNTEAFF.

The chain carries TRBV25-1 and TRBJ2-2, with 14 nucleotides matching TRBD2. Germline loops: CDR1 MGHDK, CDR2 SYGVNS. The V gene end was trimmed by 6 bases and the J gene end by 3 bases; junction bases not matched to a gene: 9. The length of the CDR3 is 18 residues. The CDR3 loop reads CASRDTGLAGAYTGELFF. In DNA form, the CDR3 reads TGTGCCAGCAGGGATACGGGACTAGCGGGGGCCTACACCGGGGAGCTGTTTTTT.

CDR3 in amino acids: CASSRDRYEQYF. The CDR3, as DNA: TGTGCCAGCAGTCGGGACCGATACGAGCAGTACTTC. The chain recombines TRBV2 with TRBJ2-7; either TRBD1 or TRBD2 may supply D (5 bases each). This CDR3 spans 12 amino acids. The V gene lost 5 bases and the J gene lost 4 bases, with 9 bases spanning the gap. Germline V CDR1 and CDR2: SNHLY, FYNNEI.

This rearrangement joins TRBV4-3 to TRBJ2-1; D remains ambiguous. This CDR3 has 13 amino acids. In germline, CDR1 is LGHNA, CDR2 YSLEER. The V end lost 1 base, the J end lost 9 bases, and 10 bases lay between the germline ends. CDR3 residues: CASSQARPGEQFF. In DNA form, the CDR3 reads TGCGCCAGCAGCCAAGCTAGACCCGGTGAGCAGTTCTTC.

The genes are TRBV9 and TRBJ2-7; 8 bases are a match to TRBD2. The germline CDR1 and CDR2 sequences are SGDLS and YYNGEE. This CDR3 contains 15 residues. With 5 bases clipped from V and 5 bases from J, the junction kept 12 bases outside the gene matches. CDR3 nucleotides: TGTGCCAGCAGTGAGTACCCGGGGGGGCCTAACGAGCAGTACTTC. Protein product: CASSEYPGGPNEQYF.

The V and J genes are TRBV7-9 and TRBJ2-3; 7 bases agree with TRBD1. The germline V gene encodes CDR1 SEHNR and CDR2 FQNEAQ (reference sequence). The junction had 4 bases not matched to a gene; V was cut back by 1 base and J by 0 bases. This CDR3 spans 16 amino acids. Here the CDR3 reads CASSLVAGGSTDTQYF. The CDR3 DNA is TGTGCCAGCAGCTTAGTCGCAGGGGGTAGCACAGATACGCAGTATTTT.

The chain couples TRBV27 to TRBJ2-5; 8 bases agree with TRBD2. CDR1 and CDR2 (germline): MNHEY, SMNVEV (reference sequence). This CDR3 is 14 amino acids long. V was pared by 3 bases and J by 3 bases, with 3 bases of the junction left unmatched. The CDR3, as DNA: TGTGCCAGCAGTTTCGGTAGCGGGAAAGAGACCCAGTACTTC. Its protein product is CASSFGSGKETQYF.

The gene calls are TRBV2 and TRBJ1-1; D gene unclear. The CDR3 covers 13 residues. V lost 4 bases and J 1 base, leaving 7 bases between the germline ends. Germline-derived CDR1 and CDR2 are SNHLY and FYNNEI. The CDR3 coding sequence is TGTGCCAGCAGTGTTTCCAGGAACACTGAAGCTTTCTTT. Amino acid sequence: CASSVSRNTEAFF.

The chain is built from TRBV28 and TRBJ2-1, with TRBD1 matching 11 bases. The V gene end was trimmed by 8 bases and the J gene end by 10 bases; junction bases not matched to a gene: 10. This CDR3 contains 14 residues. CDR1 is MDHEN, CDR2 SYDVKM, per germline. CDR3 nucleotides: TGTGCCAGCGGAGAGGGACAGGGGGTCTCGGAGCAGTTCTTC. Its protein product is CASGEGQGVSEQFF.

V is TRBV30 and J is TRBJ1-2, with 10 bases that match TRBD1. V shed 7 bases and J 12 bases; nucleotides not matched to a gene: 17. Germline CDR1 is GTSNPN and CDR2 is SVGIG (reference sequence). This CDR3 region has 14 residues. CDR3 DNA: TGTGCCTACACCCCCGGGACAGGGGTTTCTAACGACACCTTC. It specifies CAYTPGTGVSNDTF. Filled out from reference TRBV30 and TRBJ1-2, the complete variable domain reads SQTIHQWPATLVQPVGSPLSLECTVEGTSNPNLYWYRQAAGRGLQLLFYSVGIGQISSEVPQNLSASRPQDRQFILSSKKLLLSDSGFYLCAYTPGTGVSNDTFGSGTRLTVV.